The clone carrying this TCR beta chain was seen many times. The antigen remains unidentified. MiXCR, run by TCRdb on the reads, gives a single entry per CDR3 protein. The sample includes some 800,000 distinct CDR3 sequences, 30% to 35% of them seen just once. These data come from a study of T cell repertoires in cytomegalovirus infection. Study-wide results and caveats: Using cumulative public TCR beta family frequency, the authors identified those who carried CMV together with the relevant HLA.

From germline, CDR1 is SGHVS and CDR2 FQNEAQ. The V end lost 3 bases, the J end lost 1 base, and 9 bases lay between the germline ends. CDR3 length equals 15 residues. The sample was cultured CD8+ T cells from PBMCs, taken from culture after CMV antigen stimulation. The J gene is TRBJ2-2, the V gene TRBV7-8; D is unresolved. The receptor comes from a human donor in good health (CMV status not recorded). Some clones in this sample may be carry-over from other donors' samples. For the CDR3, the DNA is TGTGCCAGCAGCTTTTATCCGGGGAACACCGGGGAGCTGTTTTTT. This sequence encodes CASSFYPGNTGELFF.